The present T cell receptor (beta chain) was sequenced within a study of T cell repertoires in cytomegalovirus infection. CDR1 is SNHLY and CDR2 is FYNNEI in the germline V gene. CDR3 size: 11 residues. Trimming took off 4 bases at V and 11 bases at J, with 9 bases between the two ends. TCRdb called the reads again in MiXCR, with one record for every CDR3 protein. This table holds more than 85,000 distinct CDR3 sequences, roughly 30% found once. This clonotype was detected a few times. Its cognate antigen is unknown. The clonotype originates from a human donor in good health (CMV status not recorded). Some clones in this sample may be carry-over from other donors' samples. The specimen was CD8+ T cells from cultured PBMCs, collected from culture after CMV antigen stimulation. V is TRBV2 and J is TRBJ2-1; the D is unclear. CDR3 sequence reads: CASSGTPQQFF. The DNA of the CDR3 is TGTGCCAGCAGTGGCACGCCGCAGCAGTTCTTC.